The clone carrying this TCR beta chain was seen a single time. The entry originates in a study of blood T cell repertoires in COVID-19. Profiled with immunoSEQ multiplex PCR; TCRdb holds only in-frame clones, not every one. The profile shows approximately 99,000 clones, around 88% of them singletons. Germline V gene sequence: CDR1 LGHDT, CDR2 YNNKEL (reference sequence). The CDR3 spans 15 residues. V was clipped by 3 bases and J by 4 bases; unmatched bases: 0. The clonotype comes from a middle-aged man with COVID-19, enrolled during active disease. The chain links TRBV3-1 (or the pseudogene TRBV3-2) to TRBJ2-5; 15 bases are a match to TRBD2. Sequencing was performed on peripheral blood. The CDR3 DNA sequence: TGTGCCAGCAGCCAGGGACTAGCGGGGGGAGAGACCCAGTACTTC. This codes for CASSQGLAGGETQYF.